Detailed here is one T cell receptor (beta chain). Its antigen is unknown. No per-base quality is available; no much larger clone lies one base away. The CDR3 covers 12 residues, taking in both the cysteine and the phenylalanine. Of all the DNA, just the CDR3 is kept, 36 bases in frame from base 1. CDR1 and CDR2 are drawn from the germline V gene: SGHTA, FQGNSA. The germline ends are 8 bases apart after V is trimmed by 6 bases and J by 6 bases. The data were taken from a study of OX40 agonist ivuxolimab in advanced cancers. Looking at the study overall: Ivuxolimab was a fully human IgG2 agonistic monoclonal antibody targeting the costimulatory receptor OX40 (CD134). Prior anti-PD-1, anti-PD-L1 or anti-CTLA-4 therapy was permitted, and 35% to 40% of dose-escalation patients had received checkpoint inhibitors. The paper describes the monotherapy dose-escalation part (N of about 55 patients) of the phase I trial of ivuxolimab. Partial responses occurred in three dose-escalation patients: two with cutaneous melanoma and one with hepatocellular carcinoma. A male proportion of 75% to 85% and a mean age of approximately 62 years, ranging from 23 to 79, were recorded for the dose-escalation cohort. Intravenous ivuxolimab was administered to patients every 2 weeks at six dose levels: 0.01, 0.1, 0.3, 1.5, 3 and 10 mg/kg. The purpose of peripheral TCRbeta sequencing was to test whether ivuxolimab changed TCR sequence diversity and led to clonal T-cell expansion. Of the approximately 50 dose-escalation patients, hepatocellular carcinoma was present in about 20, melanoma in around 15, renal cell carcinoma in 9 and head and neck cancer in 9. Study-level results and caveats: In partial responders in the 0.1-3.0 mg/kg groups, normalized peripheral clonal expansion was found to be among the lowest, especially among CD8+ T cells. After ivuxolimab, CD8+ T cells had more expanded clones than CD4+ T cells on average. Antigen specificity was not determined for the clonally expanded peripheral T cells. At doses from 0.1 to 3.0 mg/kg, clonal expansion was seen in both CD4+ and CD8+ blood T cells between baseline and week 6. Low levels of normalized T-cell clonal expansion were also seen in some nonresponding patients.

The trial excluded patients who had a history of autoimmune disease or who were on systemic immunosuppression. In every dose cohort, peripheral blood was drawn for TCR sequencing at baseline, cycle 4 day 1, and cycle 7 day 1. The samples were drawn from a first-in-human, open-label, multicenter phase I dose-escalation trial of ivuxolimab. Adults with locally advanced or metastatic melanoma, renal cell carcinoma, hepatocellular carcinoma or head and neck squamous cell carcinoma were enrolled in the trial. CD4+ and CD8+ T cells were sorted separately from peripheral blood before TCR sequencing. Genomic DNA was isolated from the sorted cells so that the TCRbeta CDR3 region could be sequenced. The immunoSEQ Assay was used to sequence the TCRbeta CDR3 regions. In its TCRdb copy, this immuneACCESS table keeps in-frame sequences only and misses some clones. Where compared with another copy, unresolved V genes explain less than half of these, and the others have no known cause. For this sample the table gives about 26,000 clones, of which about 82% were detected only once. The biggest ten clones account for more than 25% of the sample.

The material was CD4+ or CD8+ T cells sorted from blood, obtained in a trial of the OX40 agonist ivuxolimab. This chain joins TRBV7-2 to TRBJ1-4; D gene: possibly TRBD1, on 5 matching bases. The TCR comes from an adult with an advanced solid tumor such as melanoma, head and neck, liver or kidney cancer. The CDR3 reads as follows: CASRGVHEKLFF. The nucleotide sequence reads as follows: TGTGCCAGCAGAGGGGTCCATGAAAAACTGTTTTTT.